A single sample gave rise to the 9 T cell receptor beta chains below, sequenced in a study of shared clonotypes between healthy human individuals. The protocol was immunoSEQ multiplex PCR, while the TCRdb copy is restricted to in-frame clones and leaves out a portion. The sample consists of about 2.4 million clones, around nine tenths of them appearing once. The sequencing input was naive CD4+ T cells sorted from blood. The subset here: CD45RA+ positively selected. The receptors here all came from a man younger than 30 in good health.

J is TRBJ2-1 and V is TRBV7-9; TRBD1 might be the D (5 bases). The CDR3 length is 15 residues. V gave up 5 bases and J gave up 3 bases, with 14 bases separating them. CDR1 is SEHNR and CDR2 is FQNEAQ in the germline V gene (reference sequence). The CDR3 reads CASSPGSVGYNEQFF. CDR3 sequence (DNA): TGTGCCAGCAGCCCAGGGTCAGTTGGCTACAATGAGCAGTTCTTC.

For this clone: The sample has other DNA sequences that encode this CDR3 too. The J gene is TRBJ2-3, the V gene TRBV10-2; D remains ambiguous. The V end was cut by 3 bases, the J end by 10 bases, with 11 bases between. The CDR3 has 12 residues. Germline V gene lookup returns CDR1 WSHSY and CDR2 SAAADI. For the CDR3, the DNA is TGCGCCAGCAGTGATCTAGGACGAGCGCAGTATTTT. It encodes CASSDLGRAQYF.

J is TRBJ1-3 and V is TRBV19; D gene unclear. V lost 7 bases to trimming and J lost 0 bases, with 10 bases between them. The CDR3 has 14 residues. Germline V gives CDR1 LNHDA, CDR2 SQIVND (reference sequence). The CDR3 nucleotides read TGTGCCAGTAATCAAGGACGCTCTGGAAACACCATATATTTT. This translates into CASNQGRSGNTIYF.

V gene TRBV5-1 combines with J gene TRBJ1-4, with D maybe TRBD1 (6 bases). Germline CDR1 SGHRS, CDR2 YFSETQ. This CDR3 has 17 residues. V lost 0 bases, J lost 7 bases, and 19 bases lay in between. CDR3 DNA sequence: TGCGCCAGCAGCTTGGTGGCATTCGGGGGCGCTGGTGAAAAACTGTTTTTT. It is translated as CASSLVAFGGAGEKLFF.

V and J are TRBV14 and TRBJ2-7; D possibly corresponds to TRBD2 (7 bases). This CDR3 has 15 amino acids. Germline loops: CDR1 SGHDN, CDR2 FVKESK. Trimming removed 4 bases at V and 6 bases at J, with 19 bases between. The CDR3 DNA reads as TGTGCCAGCAGCCCGTTGGCGGGGGCGGCGGGCGAGCAGTACTTC. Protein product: CASSPLAGAAGEQYF.

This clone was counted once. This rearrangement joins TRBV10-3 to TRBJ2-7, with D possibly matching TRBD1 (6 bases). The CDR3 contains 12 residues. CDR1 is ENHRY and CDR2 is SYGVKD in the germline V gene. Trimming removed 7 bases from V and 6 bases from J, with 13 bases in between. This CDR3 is CAITGQTGEQYF. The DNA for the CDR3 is TGTGCCATCACCGGACAGACCGGCGAGCAGTACTTC.

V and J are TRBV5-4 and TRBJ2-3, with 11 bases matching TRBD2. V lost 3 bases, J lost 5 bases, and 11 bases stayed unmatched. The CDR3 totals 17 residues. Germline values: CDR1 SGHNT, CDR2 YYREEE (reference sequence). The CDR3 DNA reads TGTGCCAGCAGCTGGGACCCTAGCGGGAGGACGGTAGATACGCAGTATTTT. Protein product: CASSWDPSGRTVDTQYF.

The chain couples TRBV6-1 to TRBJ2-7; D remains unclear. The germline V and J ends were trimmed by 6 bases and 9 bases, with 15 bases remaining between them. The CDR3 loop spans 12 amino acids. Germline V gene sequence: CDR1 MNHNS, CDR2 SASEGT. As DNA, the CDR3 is TGTGCCAGCAGCCTAGTGGTATTTGGGCAGTACTTC. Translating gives CASSLVVFGQYF.

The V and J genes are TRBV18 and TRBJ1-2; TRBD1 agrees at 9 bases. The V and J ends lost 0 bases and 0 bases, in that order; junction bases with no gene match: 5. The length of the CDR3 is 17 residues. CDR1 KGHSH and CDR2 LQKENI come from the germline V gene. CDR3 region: CASSPPGTGWSNYGYTF. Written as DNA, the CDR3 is TGTGCCAGCTCACCACCGGGGACAGGGTGGTCTAACTATGGCTACACCTTC.